The T cell receptor (beta chain) described here comes from a study of blood T cell repertoires in COVID-19. At the level of the study: Collection of acute and convalescent COVID-19 samples took place in the United States, Italy and Spain. PBMCs, B-cell-depleted T cells, or T cells provided the cDNA or gDNA that made up the material.

Patients at the Seattle site were enrolled during active infection and followed longitudinally. This CDR3 comprises 14 residues. The germline V gene encodes CDR1 SEHNR and CDR2 FQNEAQ (reference sequence). J was trimmed by 0 bases and V by 5 bases; bases with no gene match: 4. Authors' analysis steps: It was from reference gene primer amplification that nucleated cell counts were estimated. The assay was immunoSEQ multiplex PCR, and TCRdb's table has in-frame clones only and misses some. Clone size and the V and J calls come from that table; the DNA yielded D and trimming. The table has roughly 290,000 clones, around 90% seen once. This clone appeared a single time.

The sequenced material came from peripheral blood. The chain is built from TRBV7-9 and TRBJ2-7; the match to TRBD1 covers 7 bases. The receptor was isolated from a woman aged 25 to 45 with COVID-19, enrolled during active disease. For the CDR3, the DNA is TGTGCCAGCAGCCCCGGACAGGTCTCCTACGAGCAGTACTTC. It encodes CASSPGQVSYEQYF. Complete variable domain (other parts from reference TRBV7-9 and TRBJ2-7): DTGVSQNPRHKITKRGQNVTFRCDPISEHNRLYWYRQTLGQGPEFLTYFQNEAQLEKSRLLSDRFSAERPKGSFSTLEIQRTEQGDSAMYLCASSPGQVSYEQYFGPGTRLTVT.